A selection of T cell receptor beta chains follows, all from one sample in a study of identical twins. TCRdb ran MiXCR on the 5' RACE reads and lists one entry per CDR3 protein. The table records about 340,000 distinct CDR3 sequences, around 12% of them present only once. These data were also filed under a second study, of yellow fever vaccine responses in identical twins.

Sample: CD8+ T cells sorted from blood. The receptors were sampled from a woman under 30 in good health. The CDR3 runs from the conserved cysteine through the conserved F or W. The order of the fields is V gene, D gene, clone size, J gene, CDR3 DNA, CDR3 protein. The D gene is left open where the match is weak. Clone size is shown for a subset of rows, as once, few, many or a class of expanded clone.

v_call: TRBV20-1; d_call: NA; clone_size: NA; j_call: TRBJ2-1; cdr3_nt: TGCAGTGCTAGCCCCCGGGACACCATTCGGGAGCAGTTCTTC; cdr3_aa: CSASPRDTIREQFF
v_call: TRBV6-6; d_call: NA; clone_size: few; j_call: TRBJ1-2; cdr3_nt: TGTGCCAGCAGCCCCACAGTGTGGGGCTACACCTTC; cdr3_aa: CASSPTVWGYTF
v_call: TRBV4-1; d_call: NA; clone_size: few; j_call: TRBJ2-5; cdr3_nt: TGCGCCAGCAGCCAAGAAAAATTTGCGGTCCATGATGAGACCCAGTACTTC; cdr3_aa: CASSQEKFAVHDETQYF
v_call: TRBV5-1; d_call: NA; clone_size: many; j_call: TRBJ2-7; cdr3_nt: TGCGCCAGCAGCTCGAGTCGGACCTCCTACGAGCAGTACTTC; cdr3_aa: CASSSSRTSYEQYF
v_call: TRBV3-1; d_call: NA; clone_size: NA; j_call: TRBJ2-2; cdr3_nt: TGTGCCAGCAGCTATTCGGGACGAGCGAACACCGGGGAGCTGTTTTTT; cdr3_aa: CASSYSGRANTGELFF
v_call: TRBV12-3/TRBV12-4; d_call: NA; clone_size: many; j_call: TRBJ1-1; cdr3_nt: TGTGCCAGCAGTTACGGAGCCGGGGCAGAAGCTTTCTTT; cdr3_aa: CASSYGAGAEAFF
v_call: TRBV27; d_call: TRBD1; clone_size: NA; j_call: TRBJ2-3; cdr3_nt: TGTGCCAGCAGTCCGCGGGACAGGAGCACAGATACGCAGTATTTT; cdr3_aa: CASSPRDRSTDTQYF
v_call: TRBV15; d_call: NA; clone_size: NA; j_call: TRBJ2-3; cdr3_nt: TGTGCCACCAGCAGAGGGGACGCGCGCACAGATACGCAGTATTTT; cdr3_aa: CATSRGDARTDTQYF
v_call: TRBV6-4; d_call: NA; clone_size: few; j_call: TRBJ1-6; cdr3_nt: TGTGCCAGCAGTGTGGGGGCCGGGAATTCACCCCTCCACTTT; cdr3_aa: CASSVGAGNSPLHF
v_call: TRBV28; d_call: TRBD1; clone_size: NA; j_call: TRBJ1-1; cdr3_nt: TGTGCCAGCAGCTACGACAGGGATCGGGTGGCTTTCTTT; cdr3_aa: CASSYDRDRVAFF
v_call: TRBV18; d_call: NA; clone_size: NA; j_call: TRBJ2-1; cdr3_nt: TGTGCCAGCTCATATACCGACAGGTACAATGAGCAGTTCTTC; cdr3_aa: CASSYTDRYNEQFF
v_call: TRBV12-3/TRBV12-4; d_call: TRBD1; clone_size: many; j_call: TRBJ1-2; cdr3_nt: TGTGCCAGCAGCCCGGGACAGCTCTATGGCTACACCTTC; cdr3_aa: CASSPGQLYGYTF
v_call: TRBV28; d_call: NA; clone_size: few; j_call: TRBJ2-7; cdr3_nt: TGTGCCAGCAGTTTAGGCTGGGGGGACTACGAGCAGTACTTC; cdr3_aa: CASSLGWGDYEQYF
v_call: TRBV5-1; d_call: NA; clone_size: few; j_call: TRBJ1-2; cdr3_nt: TGCGCCAGCACGAGGGACTATGGCTACACCTTC; cdr3_aa: CASTRDYGYTF
v_call: TRBV27; d_call: NA; clone_size: NA; j_call: TRBJ2-1; cdr3_nt: TGTGCCAGCAGTCTCTATAAGGAGCAGTTCTTC; cdr3_aa: CASSLYKEQFF
v_call: TRBV12-3/TRBV12-4; d_call: TRBD1; clone_size: few; j_call: TRBJ2-2; cdr3_nt: TGTGCCAGCTTACAACGGGACAGCCCGAACACCGGGGAGCTGTTTTTT; cdr3_aa: CASLQRDSPNTGELFF
v_call: TRBV27; d_call: NA; clone_size: few; j_call: TRBJ2-1; cdr3_nt: TGTGCCAGCAGTTTATCGACAGGTCCACCCTACAATGAGCAGTTCTTC; cdr3_aa: CASSLSTGPPYNEQFF
v_call: TRBV7-2; d_call: TRBD2; clone_size: few; j_call: TRBJ2-5; cdr3_nt: TGTGCCAGCAGCTTAAATTTTGTGGGACTAGCGGGAGAGACCCAGTACTTC; cdr3_aa: CASSLNFVGLAGETQYF
v_call: TRBV7-9; d_call: NA; clone_size: few; j_call: TRBJ1-2; cdr3_nt: TGTGCCAGCAGCTTAACCATCAACTATGGCTACACCTTC; cdr3_aa: CASSLTINYGYTF
v_call: TRBV7-9; d_call: TRBD1; clone_size: few; j_call: TRBJ2-7; cdr3_nt: TGTGCCAGCAGCTCCACGGGACAGCAGATCCTACGTGAGCAGTACTTC; cdr3_aa: CASSSTGQQILREQYF
v_call: TRBV5-1; d_call: NA; clone_size: NA; j_call: TRBJ2-7; cdr3_nt: TGCGCCAGCAGCCACTTAGACAGAAACCACTACGAGCAGTACTTC; cdr3_aa: CASSHLDRNHYEQYF
v_call: TRBV7-9; d_call: TRBD1; clone_size: NA; j_call: TRBJ1-1; cdr3_nt: TGTGCCAGCAGCGACCGAGGACAGGGACACACTGAAGCTTTCTTT; cdr3_aa: CASSDRGQGHTEAFF
v_call: TRBV9; d_call: TRBD2; clone_size: NA; j_call: TRBJ2-3; cdr3_nt: TGTGCCAGCAGCGCCGGAGCGGGGTGGGCAGATACGCAGTATTTT; cdr3_aa: CASSAGAGWADTQYF
v_call: TRBV4-1; d_call: NA; clone_size: few; j_call: TRBJ2-1; cdr3_nt: TGCGCCAGCAGCCAAGGGACCGGGGTCGGTGAGCAGTTCTTC; cdr3_aa: CASSQGTGVGEQFF
v_call: TRBV20-1; d_call: NA; clone_size: NA; j_call: TRBJ2-1; cdr3_nt: TGCAGTGCTAGCCCTACCGGGCAACTCGGGATGAATGAGCAGTTCTTC; cdr3_aa: CSASPTGQLGMNEQFF
v_call: TRBV29-1; d_call: NA; clone_size: few; j_call: TRBJ1-1; cdr3_nt: TGCAGCGTTGAAGATCTTGGCGGGAACCCTGAAGGGAACACTGAAGCTTTCTTT; cdr3_aa: CSVEDLGGNPEGNTEAFF
v_call: TRBV28; d_call: TRBD1; clone_size: few; j_call: TRBJ2-1; cdr3_nt: TGTGCCAGCAGCTTCCCGGTGACAGGGGCTGAGCAGTTCTTC; cdr3_aa: CASSFPVTGAEQFF
v_call: TRBV20-1; d_call: NA; clone_size: few; j_call: TRBJ2-5; cdr3_nt: TGCAGTGCTAGAGCGCTCAGCGGGGAGACCCAGTACTTC; cdr3_aa: CSARALSGETQYF
v_call: TRBV20-1; d_call: NA; clone_size: few; j_call: TRBJ2-7; cdr3_nt: TGCAGTGCTTACCTTACTACCATGAGCTCCTACGAGCAGTACTTC; cdr3_aa: CSAYLTTMSSYEQYF
v_call: TRBV7-9; d_call: NA; clone_size: NA; j_call: TRBJ2-7; cdr3_nt: TGTGCCAGCAGCTTTTCAGGGACCGACTACGAGCAGTACTTC; cdr3_aa: CASSFSGTDYEQYF
v_call: TRBV28; d_call: NA; clone_size: few; j_call: TRBJ2-3; cdr3_nt: TGTGCCAGCCACAACGTACGTTCTAGCACAGATACGCAGTATTTT; cdr3_aa: CASHNVRSSTDTQYF
v_call: TRBV7-9; d_call: NA; clone_size: few; j_call: TRBJ1-2; cdr3_nt: TGTGCCAGCAGCACAGGGACGGACGCGCTGGGCTATGGCTACACCTTC; cdr3_aa: CASSTGTDALGYGYTF
v_call: TRBV6-1; d_call: NA; clone_size: few; j_call: TRBJ2-3; cdr3_nt: TGTGCCAGCAGGGGACCGGGTATTCGCACAGATACGCAGTATTTT; cdr3_aa: CASRGPGIRTDTQYF
v_call: TRBV7-9; d_call: NA; clone_size: NA; j_call: TRBJ2-3; cdr3_nt: TGTGCCGGCTCAGGGTTTACAGATACGCAGTATTTT; cdr3_aa: CAGSGFTDTQYF
v_call: TRBV27; d_call: TRBD2; clone_size: NA; j_call: TRBJ2-1; cdr3_nt: TGTGCCAGCAATTGGGGAATGGGGGGGTACAATGAGCAGTTCTTC; cdr3_aa: CASNWGMGGYNEQFF
v_call: TRBV12-3/TRBV12-4; d_call: NA; clone_size: few; j_call: TRBJ2-1; cdr3_nt: TGTGCCAGCACCGGAGGACTAACCTACAATGAGCAGTTCTTC; cdr3_aa: CASTGGLTYNEQFF
v_call: TRBV4-1; d_call: NA; clone_size: NA; j_call: TRBJ2-2; cdr3_nt: TGCGCCAGCAGCCGCCTGGGGGCGAACACCGGGGAGCTGTTTTTT; cdr3_aa: CASSRLGANTGELFF
v_call: TRBV7-6; d_call: NA; clone_size: NA; j_call: TRBJ2-4; cdr3_nt: TGTGCCAGCAGCTTAGGTCTACAGGAAAACATTCAGTACTTC; cdr3_aa: CASSLGLQENIQYF